A selection of T cell receptor beta chains follows, all from one sample in a study of blood T cell repertoires in COVID-19. The method was immunoSEQ multiplex PCR; TCRdb's version includes in-frame clones alone and lacks a portion of them. The sample shows about 140,000 clones, 76% of them seen only once. What was sequenced was peripheral blood. The receptors derive from a man in his 60s with acute or convalescent COVID-19. The conserved cysteine and the conserved F or W are not part of the CDR3 here.

j_call v_call cdr3_aa
TRBJ2-5 TRBV7-3 ASSGGQGAVETQY
TRBJ2-5 TRBV29-1 SVSVGEGRGETQY
TRBJ2-3 TRBV9 ASTPRNGRDGDTQY
TRBJ2-7 TRBV6-5 ASAFRGAFSYEQY
TRBJ1-3 TRBV30 AWSVQTGNTIY
TRBJ2-7 TRBV29-1 SGYREGEQY
TRBJ2-2 TRBV10-2 ASHPGYTGELF
TRBJ1-5 TRBV2 ASSEGRGRRNQPQH
TRBJ2-6 TRBV19 ASSMQGAVTGANVLT
TRBJ1-1 TRBV19 ASSPRQISENTEAF
TRBJ2-7 TRBV29-1 SAEQDEQY
TRBJ2-7 TRBV9 ASSGGRSYEQY
TRBJ2-7 TRBV6-5 ATKGGGALNEQY
TRBJ1-1 TRBV6-2/TRBV6-3 ASSQRQRNTEAF
TRBJ2-1 TRBV13 ASSLGGLAGSYNEQF
TRBJ1-2 TRBV19 ASSIGTGPNYGYT
TRBJ2-2 TRBV5-1 ASRVSSASGHTGELF
TRBJ2-5 TRBV30 AWSTLAGETQY
TRBJ2-4 TRBV28 ASSARQGGAVLAKNIQY
TRBJ2-2 TRBV14 ASGRLGTENTGELF
TRBJ2-7 TRBV28 ASSHRGPRN
TRBJ2-1 TRBV11-2 ASSPLWHEQF
TRBJ2-3 TRBV5-6 ASSLVSSGGTDTQY
TRBJ2-3 TRBV5-1 ASSIRDSRSTDTQY
TRBJ2-5 TRBV10-3 ATQGERNQETQY
TRBJ2-1 TRBV3-1/TRBV3-2 ASSQTTGGVEQF
TRBJ2-7 TRBV5-1 ASSLGIRRGHEQY
TRBJ1-1 TRBV7-8 ASSKGQGGTEAF
TRBJ2-3 TRBV5-8 ASASGTDFSSTDTQY
TRBJ2-3 TRBV19 ASRREAGAVDTQY
TRBJ2-7 TRBV5-8 ASSRTGQGKKEQY
TRBJ1-2 TRBV29-1 SVEPLLGRSYT